Shown below are 25 T cell receptor beta chains from a single sample sequenced in a study of T-cell memory formation after mild COVID-19. TCRdb re-analysed the 5' RACE reads in MiXCR, keeping a single row per CDR3 protein. The sample consists of about 88,000 distinct CDR3 sequences, approximately 25% of them appearing once. Input material: PBMCs or a T cell subset sorted from them (not recorded which). The receptors shown here come from a man aged 18 to 30 who had mild COVID-19 (a few samples of this study predate the infection). Cell type and time point are not known.

In its sample, this clonotype was seen once. J is TRBJ2-7 and V is TRBV6-2 or TRBV6-3, with D tentatively TRBD1 or TRBD2 (5 bases each). Per germline, CDR1 MNHEY and CDR2 SVGEGT. The CDR3 runs 15 residues. V was shortened by 2 bases and J by 2 bases, with 13 bases between the two germline ends. The CDR3: CASSYGASLPYEQYV. CDR3 in DNA: TGTGCCAGCAGTTACGGGGCTAGCCTCCCCTACGAGCAGTACGTC.

The chain has TRBV6-2 or TRBV6-3 and TRBJ1-6, with D possibly matching TRBD1 (5 bases). V dropped 7 bases and J dropped 0 bases, with 13 bases sitting between them. Germline V lookup: CDR1 MNHEY, CDR2 SVGEGT. The CDR3 is made up of 16 amino acids. The CDR3 nucleotides are TGTGCCAGCACCCGCAGGGAGATCTCCTATAATTCACCCCTCCACTTT. This translates into CASTRREISYNSPLHF.

The chain carries TRBV6-6 and TRBJ2-7; 7 positions agree with TRBD1. This CDR3 comprises 13 residues. J was trimmed by 0 bases and V by 5 bases; bases with no gene match: 1. Germline-derived CDR1 and CDR2 are MNHNY and SVGAGI (reference sequence). CDR3 region: CASSGTASYEQYF. The CDR3 nucleotides read TGTGCCAGCAGTGGGACAGCCTCCTACGAGCAGTACTTC.

The chain uses TRBV4-3 and TRBJ1-2; TRBD1 is a possible D gene (5 bases). Deletions cut 4 bases from V and 6 bases from J, with 12 bases between. CDR3 length equals 13 residues. Germline CDR1 LGHNA, CDR2 YSLEER. The chain's CDR3 is CASSRSTVHGYTF. CDR3 DNA sequence: TGCGCCAGCAGCCGTTCGACAGTCCATGGCTACACCTTC.

This clonotype was detected once. The V and J genes are TRBV7-6 and TRBJ2-5, with D unclear. The V gene lost 2 bases and the J gene lost 5 bases, with 18 bases spanning the gap. The CDR3 consists of 16 residues. CDR1 SGHVS and CDR2 FNYEAQ come from the germline V gene. The CDR3 here is CASSLLFGHQHETQYF. Written as DNA, the CDR3 is TGTGCCAGCAGCTTACTGTTCGGGCACCAACACGAGACCCAGTACTTC.

A few counts support this clonotype. The genes are TRBV7-2 and TRBJ2-3; tentatively, D is TRBD1 (5 bases). The CDR3 is 16 amino acids. Germline CDR1 and CDR2: SGHTA and FQGNSA. The V end lost 5 bases, the J end lost 2 bases, and 17 bases lay between the germline ends. The chain's CDR3 is CASSRAAGMATDTQYF. The CDR3 nucleotides read TGTGCCAGCAGCCGGGCGGCAGGGATGGCCACAGATACGCAGTATTTT. Looking up the rest from reference TRBV7-2 and TRBJ2-3 gives the full variable domain: GAGVSQSPSNKVTEKGKDVELRCDPISGHTALYWYRQSLGQGLEFLIYFQGNSAPDKSGLPSDRFSAERTGGSVSTLTIQRTQQEDSAVYLCASSRAAGMATDTQYFGPGTRLTVL.

A few counts support this clonotype. The CDR3 sequence is CASSLEGNSYTEAFF. CDR3 bases: TGCGCCAGCAGCTTGGAGGGCAATTCTTACACTGAAGCTTTCTTT. This chain connects TRBV5-1 to TRBJ1-1; D uncertain. Trimming pared 0 bases from V and 3 bases from J, leaving 12 bases between. The V gene's germline CDR1 is SGHRS and CDR2 YFSETQ. The length of the CDR3 is 15 residues.

This clonotype was counted only a few times. The rearrangement uses TRBV6-1 and TRBJ2-5; 9 bases are shared with TRBD2. This CDR3 is 15 amino acids long. V lost 1 base to trimming and J lost 4 bases; unmatched junction nucleotides: 4. Germline V gene data show CDR1 as MNHNS and CDR2 as SASEGT. In DNA, the CDR3 is TGTGCCAGCAGTGAAGGCGGGGGGGCTGGAGAGACCCAGTACTTC. It specifies CASSEGGGAGETQYF.

This clonotype was counted a few times. The chain recombines TRBV6-5 with TRBJ2-2, with no clear D. CDR3 length: 13 amino acids. V was cut by 7 bases and J by 6 bases, with 12 bases left in between. Germline loops: CDR1 MNHEY, CDR2 SVGAGI. The CDR3 nucleotides are TGTGCCAGCACACGTGGGATTGCCGGGGAGCTGTTTTTT. This codes for CASTRGIAGELFF.

Here the CDR3 DNA reads TGTGCCAGCAGCGTAGACGACAGATACACAGATACGCAGTATTTT. Translating it yields CASSVDDRYTDTQYF. The V call is TRBV9, the J call TRBJ2-3; TRBD1 might be the D (5 bases). Germline-derived CDR1 and CDR2 are SGDLS and YYNGEE. Trimming took off 0 bases at V and 2 bases at J, with 10 bases between the two ends. The CDR3 is made up of 15 amino acids.

The sample holds a few counts of this clonotype. J is TRBJ2-3 and V is TRBV7-9; no clear D gene. The germline gives CDR1 SEHNR, CDR2 FQNEAQ (reference sequence). CDR3 length: 14 amino acids. Trimming took 4 bases from V and 5 from J, leaving 13 bases between them. As DNA, the CDR3 is TGTGCCAGCAGCTCCCTTGGGGTGGGAGATACGCAGTATTTT. This codes for CASSSLGVGDTQYF.

This chain links TRBV12-3 or TRBV12-4 with TRBJ2-5, with D possibly being TRBD2 (6 bases). V lost 5 bases to trimming and J lost 4 bases, with 8 bases between them. There are 12 residues in the CDR3. The CDR3 DNA sequence: TGTGCCAGCAGTAAGGAGGGAGAGACCCAGTACTTC. Residues: CASSKEGETQYF.

This clonotype has a handful of counts. This chain connects TRBV7-2 to TRBJ2-6, with D possibly TRBD1 on 5 matching bases. The CDR3 loop spans 17 amino acids. V was trimmed by 6 bases and J by 0 bases, leaving 15 bases between them. Germline CDR1 is SGHTA and CDR2 is FQGNSA. The CDR3 spells CASRTDSWSSGANVLTF. CDR3 nucleotides: TGTGCCAGCAGGACTGACAGCTGGAGCTCTGGGGCCAACGTCCTGACTTTC.

The V gene is TRBV12-3 or TRBV12-4, the J gene TRBJ2-2; D gene ambiguous. V was pared by 6 bases and J by 2 bases, with 7 bases between. The length of the CDR3 is 13 residues. CDR3 coding DNA: TGTGCCAGCAGGATACCCAACACCGGGGAGCTGTTTTTT. It codes for CASRIPNTGELFF.

The table lists this clonotype with a few counts. The V call is TRBV5-1, the J call TRBJ1-2; 7 nucleotides align to TRBD1. The germline CDR1 and CDR2 sequences are SGHRS and YFSETQ. The CDR3 is 14 residues long. V lost 4 bases to trimming and J lost 4 bases; unmatched junction nucleotides: 7. The CDR3 region has the DNA TGCGCCAGCAGCGGAGGGGACAGCTTCTATGGCTACACCTTC. Protein sequence: CASSGGDSFYGYTF.

The sample holds a few counts of this clonotype. The genes are TRBV6-5 and TRBJ2-1, with no clear D. The V end was cut by 4 bases, the J end by 9 bases, with 19 bases between. CDR3 length: 15 residues. Germline V gene sequence: CDR1 MNHEY, CDR2 SVGAGI. The CDR3 reads CASSSTLLVLSEQFF. For the CDR3, the DNA is TGTGCCAGCAGTTCGACTCTACTGGTGTTGAGTGAGCAGTTCTTC.

This clonotype has ten or more counts. In DNA form, the CDR3 reads TGTGCCAGCAGTCCGACTAGCGGGGGGTCCTACGAGCAGTACGTC. Protein product: CASSPTSGGSYEQYV. The J gene is TRBJ2-7, the V gene TRBV27; 13 nucleotides agree with TRBD2. The CDR3 has 15 residues. CDR1 and CDR2 (germline): MNHEY, SMNVEV (reference sequence). V was clipped by 5 bases and J by 1 base; unmatched bases: 2.

This clonotype was recorded a few times. V and J are TRBV6-2 or TRBV6-3 and TRBJ2-7; TRBD1 is a possible D gene (5 bases). The CDR3 length is 16 residues. Trimming removed 2 bases from V and 0 bases from J, with 14 bases in between. Germline CDR1 reads MNHEY; CDR2 reads SVGEGT. CDR3: CASSYDQGMFSYEQYF. CDR3 nucleotide sequence: TGTGCCAGCAGTTACGACCAGGGTATGTTCTCCTACGAGCAGTACTTC.

The chain uses TRBV6-2 or TRBV6-3 and TRBJ1-1, with a tentative D call TRBD1 (5 bases). V shed 8 bases and J shed 9 bases, with 19 bases lying between them. CDR3 size: 13 residues. CDR1 and CDR2 from the germline V gene are MNHEY and SVGEGT. The CDR3 here is CASRRGAQPQAFF. In DNA, the CDR3 is TGTGCCAGCCGTCGCGGGGCACAGCCGCAAGCTTTCTTT.

This clonotype showed up just a few times. This CDR3 reads CASRVASLGTEAFF. CDR3 nucleotide sequence: TGTGCCAGCAGGGTGGCTTCCCTCGGAACTGAAGCTTTCTTT. The chain carries TRBV12-3 or TRBV12-4 and TRBJ1-1; unclear D gene. This CDR3 has 14 residues. The ends were cut back, 6 bases at V and 5 bases at J, with 16 bases in the middle.

The rearrangement joins TRBV2 to TRBJ1-5, with D tentatively TRBD1 (5 bases). There are 15 residues in the CDR3. The germline V and J ends were trimmed by 5 bases and 3 bases, with 14 bases remaining between them. Germline V gene lookup returns CDR1 SNHLY and CDR2 FYNNEI. CDR3 sequence (DNA): TGTGCCAGCAGTCCTCTGGGGGGTAACAATCAGCCCCAGCATTTT. Encoded protein: CASSPLGGNNQPQHF.

The chain combines TRBV19 with TRBJ2-5; 11 nucleotides agree with TRBD2. CDR1 and CDR2 from the germline V gene are LNHDA and SQIVND (reference sequence). This CDR3 has 14 amino acids. The V segment lost 6 bases and the J segment 5 bases; nucleotides outside the gene matches: 5. CDR3 bases: TGTGCCAGTAGCGTAGCGGGGGGGTTGGAGACCCAGTACTTC. Encoded protein: CASSVAGGLETQYF.

This clonotype came up a few times. V is TRBV7-6 and J is TRBJ1-4, with a weak D call TRBD1 (5 bases). The ends were cut back, 5 bases at V and 6 bases at J, with 16 bases in the middle. The CDR3 extends over 15 amino acids. Looked up from germline, CDR1 is SGHVS and CDR2 is FNYEAQ. As DNA, the CDR3 is TGTGCCAGCAGCAGTTGGGGCCGGGGGGATGAAAAACTGTTTTTT. As protein: CASSSWGRGDEKLFF.

This rearrangement joins TRBV10-3 to TRBJ2-1; 7 bases map to TRBD1. The V gene's germline CDR1 is ENHRY and CDR2 SYGVKD. CDR3 length: 16 amino acids. V was pared by 4 bases and J by 2 bases, with 8 bases of the junction left unmatched. Here the CDR3 reads CAISGGQSRTYNEQFF. CDR3 sequence (DNA): TGTGCCATCAGTGGGGGACAGTCTCGAACCTACAATGAGCAGTTCTTC.

This clonotype was observed a few times. The chain joins TRBV29-1 to TRBJ2-7; tentatively, D is TRBD2 (5 bases). From germline, CDR1 is SQVTM and CDR2 ANQGSEA. Trimming took 6 bases from V and 2 from J, leaving 11 bases between them. The CDR3 spans 12 residues. The CDR3: CSVGIGTYEQYF. In nucleotides, the CDR3 is TGCAGCGTCGGGATAGGAACCTACGAGCAGTACTTC.